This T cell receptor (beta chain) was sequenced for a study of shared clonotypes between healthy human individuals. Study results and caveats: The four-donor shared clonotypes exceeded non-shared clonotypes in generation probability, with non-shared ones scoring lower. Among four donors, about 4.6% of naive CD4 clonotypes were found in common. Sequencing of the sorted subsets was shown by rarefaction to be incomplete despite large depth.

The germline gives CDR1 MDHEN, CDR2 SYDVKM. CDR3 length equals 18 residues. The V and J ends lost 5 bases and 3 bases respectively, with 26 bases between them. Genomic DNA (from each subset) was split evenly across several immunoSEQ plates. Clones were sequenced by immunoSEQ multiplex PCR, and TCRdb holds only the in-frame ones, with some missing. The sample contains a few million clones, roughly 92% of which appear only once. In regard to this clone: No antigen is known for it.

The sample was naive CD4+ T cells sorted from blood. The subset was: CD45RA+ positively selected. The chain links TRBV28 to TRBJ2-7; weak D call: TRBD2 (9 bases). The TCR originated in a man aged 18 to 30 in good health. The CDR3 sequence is CASSTDRVTSGSLYEQYF. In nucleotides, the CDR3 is TGTGCCAGCAGTACGGACAGGGTTACTAGCGGGTCACTCTACGAGCAGTACTTC.